The 21 T cell receptor beta chains below come from one sample, sequenced in a study of T cell repertoires in cytomegalovirus infection. TCRdb analysed the reads with MiXCR anew, one entry per CDR3 protein. The profile shows just over 150,000 distinct CDR3 sequences, less than 25% of them singletons. The sequenced material came from PBMCs. Source of these receptors: a human donor in good health (CMV status not recorded). Some clones in this sample may be carry-over from other donors' samples.

The V and J genes are TRBV9 and TRBJ1-1; 7 bases match TRBD1. CDR3 size: 14 residues. Germline CDR1 reads SGDLS; CDR2 reads YYNGEE. The V gene end was trimmed by 3 bases and the J gene end by 4 bases; junction bases not matched to a gene: 6. For the CDR3, the DNA is TGTGCCAGCAGCGCAGGACAGGTCCCCACTGAAGCTTTCTTT. As protein: CASSAGQVPTEAFF.

A single count supports this clonotype. The chain employs TRBV20-1 and TRBJ2-7; 7 bases map to TRBD1. The germline gives CDR1 DFQATT, CDR2 SNEGSKA (reference sequence). The CDR3 sequence is 14 residues long. Trimming cost V 0 bases and J 3 bases; bases outside gene matches: 5. CDR3 loop: CSARDLAGGYEQYF. The CDR3 DNA reads as TGCAGTGCTAGAGATTTGGCAGGGGGCTACGAGCAGTACTTC.

This clonotype was seen more than once but under ten times. The chain carries TRBV19 and TRBJ2-5; TRBD2 matches 8 bases. The CDR3 length is 15 residues. From germline, CDR1 is LNHDA and CDR2 SQIVND (reference sequence). The J segment lost 1 base and the V segment lost 7 bases, leaving 8 bases of the junction unmatched. The CDR3 coding sequence is TGTGCCAGTACGGGAACGGGAGGGCCCCAAGAGACCCAGTACTTC. Amino acid sequence: CASTGTGGPQETQYF.

V is TRBV20-1 and J is TRBJ2-7; no firm D call. The length of the CDR3 is 14 residues. Looked up from germline, CDR1 is DFQATT and CDR2 is SNEGSKA (reference sequence). Deletions cut 2 bases from V and 1 base from J, with 12 bases between. The CDR3 sequence is CSARRLGGSYEQYF. The CDR3 DNA reads TGCAGTGCTAGACGGTTGGGTGGGTCCTACGAGCAGTACTTC.

This clonotype was counted a few times. The CDR3 DNA reads as TGCGCCAGCAGCCGCGGGACAGGGGACTACGAGCAGTACTTC. Translation: CASSRGTGDYEQYF. The chain joins TRBV5-1 to TRBJ2-7, with TRBD1 matching over 10 bases. Per the germline V gene, CDR1 is SGHRS and CDR2 is YFSETQ. V was clipped by 4 bases and J by 3 bases; unmatched bases: 4. CDR3 size: 14 residues.

This clonotype turned up a few times. This chain uses TRBV11-2 with TRBJ2-5; 10 nucleotides align to TRBD2. The CDR3 extends over 18 amino acids. V dropped 8 bases and J dropped 1; count of bases not matched to a gene: 16. Germline V gives CDR1 SGHAT, CDR2 FQNNGV. The CDR3 sequence: CASGPPSGRGVPQETQYF. CDR3 DNA sequence: TGTGCCAGCGGTCCCCCTAGCGGGAGAGGGGTACCCCAAGAGACCCAGTACTTC.

The CDR3 DNA is TGTGCCAGCAGTTTAAACCGGGACATCTACGAGCAGTACTTC. It specifies CASSLNRDIYEQYF. The chain carries TRBV27 and TRBJ2-7; D possibly corresponds to TRBD1 (6 bases). This CDR3 has 14 residues. Trimming shortened V by 2 bases and J by 3 bases, and 11 bases separated the two germline ends. Germline lookup yields CDR1 MNHEY and CDR2 SMNVEV (reference sequence).

This chain joins TRBV4-1 and TRBJ2-1; 7 bases fit TRBD2. In germline, CDR1 is MGHRA, CDR2 YSYEKL. The CDR3 length is 13 residues. Trimming removed 2 bases from V and 7 bases from J; junction bases left unmatched: 2. DNA of the CDR3: TGCGCCAGCAGCCAACTAGCGGTAAATGAGCAGTTCTTC. Protein: CASSQLAVNEQFF.

There are many counts of this clonotype. The chain links TRBV7-8 to TRBJ1-2, with 8 bases identical to TRBD1. J gave up 1 base and V 3 bases, and 4 bases lay outside the gene matches. CDR1 and CDR2 (germline): SGHVS, FQNEAQ. The CDR3 is made up of 15 amino acids. In nucleotides, the CDR3 is TGTGCCAGCAGCTTGCAGGGGGCTGGTAACTATGGCTACACCTTC. This translates into CASSLQGAGNYGYTF.

The chain uses TRBV2 and TRBJ2-7; possible D gene TRBD2, 5 bases. This CDR3 is 13 amino acids long. Germline V lookup: CDR1 SNHLY, CDR2 FYNNEI. With 4 bases removed from V and 3 bases from J, the gap between germline ends came to 10 bases. The CDR3 reads CASSGGGGYEQYF. The DNA of the CDR3 is TGTGCCAGCAGTGGAGGCGGAGGCTACGAGCAGTACTTC.

The rearrangement joins TRBV29-1 to TRBJ1-3; a possible D gene is TRBD1 (6 bases). The V gene's germline CDR1 is SQVTM and CDR2 ANQGSEA. The CDR3 is made up of 13 amino acids. Trimming removed 3 bases at V and 8 bases at J, with 14 bases between. The CDR3 DNA follows: TGCAGCGTTGACGAACAGGGAGGAGACACCATATATTTT. Its protein is CSVDEQGGDTIYF.

Concerning this clonotype: Since the CDR3 does not end with the conserved phenylalanine or tryptophan, this likely comes from a read error. This rearrangement joins TRBV4-1 to TRBJ2-7, with 7 positions matching TRBD2. The CDR3 length is 15 residues. From germline, CDR1 is MGHRA and CDR2 YSYEKL. The junction had 10 bases not matched to a gene; V was cut back by 5 bases and J by 3 bases. DNA of the CDR3: TGCGCCAGCAGCACAGCGGGGCGTAGGAACTACGAGCAGTACTTA. Translating it yields CASSTAGRRNYEQYL.

DNA of the CDR3: TGTGCCAGCAGTGGGAAAGGGAAAGATACGCAGTATTTT. Protein: CASSGKGKDTQYF. The chain is built from TRBV25-1 and TRBJ2-3; D is undetermined. The V end lost 4 bases, the J end lost 5 bases, and 10 bases lay between the germline ends. Germline values: CDR1 MGHDK, CDR2 SYGVNS. The CDR3 totals 13 residues.

This chain connects TRBV7-3 to TRBJ1-1, with a tentative D call TRBD1 (5 bases). CDR3 length equals 17 residues. Germline V CDR1 and CDR2: SGHTA, FQGTGA. With 4 bases removed from V and 0 bases from J, the gap between germline ends came to 18 bases. The CDR3, as DNA: TGTGCCAGCAGCTCCACGACTATGAAGGGACTGAACACTGAAGCTTTCTTT. As protein: CASSSTTMKGLNTEAFF.

The chain employs TRBV25-1 and TRBJ2-7; 11 bases fit TRBD2. After removal of 3 bases from V and 4 bases from J, the junction contained 5 bases not matched to a gene. This CDR3 spans 15 amino acids. CDR1 is MGHDK and CDR2 is SYGVNS in the germline V gene. CDR3 in amino acids: CASSDSGGAGYEQYF. DNA of the CDR3: TGTGCCAGCAGTGATAGCGGGGGGGCCGGGTACGAGCAGTACTTC.

With respect to this clonotype: A much larger clone lies one base from this, so it may be a read error. CDR3 bases: TGTGCCAGCAGCCGGGTCCTAACTAATGAAAAACTGTTTTTT. This sequence encodes CASSRVLTNEKLFF. The rearrangement links TRBV7-6 to TRBJ1-4; no reliable D call. There are 14 residues in the CDR3. With 5 bases removed from V and 1 base from J, the gap between germline ends came to 8 bases. Germline CDR1 reads SGHVS; CDR2 reads FNYEAQ.

The chain has TRBV3-1 and TRBJ2-2, with D unresolved. The CDR3 consists of 14 residues. The V end lost 2 bases, the J end lost 4 bases, and 8 bases lay between the germline ends. Germline V CDR1 and CDR2: LGHDT, YNNKEL (reference sequence). CDR3 in DNA: TGTGCCAGCAGCCAACTTCCAAGCACCGGGGAGCTGTTTTTT. Its protein is CASSQLPSTGELFF.

This clonotype has just a few counts. The CDR3 sequence is CASSQDQGLRYGYTF. The CDR3 bases are TGCGCCAGCAGCCAAGACCAGGGACTCCGCTATGGCTACACCTTC. The chain is built from TRBV4-1 and TRBJ1-2, with TRBD1 as a possible D gene (5 bases). The germline V and J ends were trimmed by 0 bases and 4 bases, with 12 bases remaining between them. Germline V gene lookup returns CDR1 MGHRA and CDR2 YSYEKL. The CDR3 consists of 15 residues.

The rearrangement links TRBV28 to TRBJ2-2; tentative D call: TRBD2 (6 bases). Germline CDR1 reads MDHEN; CDR2 reads SYDVKM. V shed 5 bases and J shed 3 bases, with 10 bases lying between them. CDR3 length: 14 amino acids. CDR3 loop: CASSQGLYTGELFF. CDR3 nucleotides: TGTGCCAGCAGTCAGGGACTCTACACCGGGGAGCTGTTTTTT.

This clonotype was recorded at least ten times. The CDR3, as DNA: TGTGCCAGCAGCCCCCGGGACAGAACCTACAATGAGCAGTTCTTC. Protein product: CASSPRDRTYNEQFF. The rearrangement links TRBV7-8 to TRBJ2-1; 7 bases map to TRBD1. CDR3 length: 15 residues. Trimming took 5 bases from V and 2 from J; bases not matched to a gene: 6. CDR1 is SGHVS, CDR2 FQNEAQ, per germline. The whole variable domain, filled in from reference TRBV7-8 and TRBJ2-1, reads GAGVSQSPRYKVAKRGQDVALRCDPISGHVSLFWYQQALGQGPEFLTYFQNEAQLDKSGLPSDRFFAERPEGSVSTLKIQRTQQEDSAVYLCASSPRDRTYNEQFFGPGTRLTVL.

The rearrangement uses TRBV12-3 or TRBV12-4 and TRBJ1-3, with 7 bases lining up with TRBD1. The CDR3 consists of 12 residues. The V gene end was trimmed by 8 bases and the J gene end by 11 bases; junction bases not matched to a gene: 9. The CDR3 is CASGQAPSAIYF. The CDR3, as DNA: TGTGCCAGCGGACAGGCCCCAAGTGCCATATATTTT.